These 9 T cell receptor beta chains share one sample of origin, sequenced in a study of immune heterogeneity within non-small cell lung tumors. Using 32 V and 13 J primers, multiplex PCR amplified TCR beta CDR3. TCRdb re-derived calls from the multiplex PCR reads in MiXCR, one entry per CDR3 protein. The sample shows around 2,000 distinct CDR3 sequences, around 25% of them seen only once. The template for each sample was roughly 600 ng of genomic DNA, which had been extracted from bulk tumor tissue. Biopsies that were spaced far apart were taken, several per primary tumor, during surgery. Patients underwent curative surgery for non-small cell lung cancer (untreated and newly diagnosed). The sample consisted of lung tumor tissue. These receptor sequences come from a woman aged 60-75 years with non-small cell lung cancer.

Comments on this clonotype: Being one base from a much bigger clone, this may be a read error. The rearrangement uses TRBV18 and TRBJ1-5, with no clear D. CDR1 and CDR2 (germline): KGHSH, LQKENI. This CDR3 spans 12 amino acids. V shed 6 bases and J shed 7 bases, with 10 bases lying between them. In DNA, the CDR3 is TGTGCCAGCTCGGAGCACTCCCAGCCCCAGCATTTT. Translation gives CASSEHSQPQHF.

The rearrangement links TRBV4-1 to TRBJ2-1, with D perhaps TRBD2 (6 bases). Trimming removed 0 bases at V and 4 bases at J, with 19 bases between. Germline CDR1 reads MGHRA; CDR2 reads YSYEKL. This CDR3 has 18 amino acids. The chain's CDR3 is CASSQDSPRGDFYNEQFF. As DNA, the CDR3 is TGCGCCAGCAGCCAAGATAGTCCTCGCGGGGACTTTTACAATGAGCAGTTCTTC.

The V call is TRBV12-5, the J call TRBJ2-3, with D possibly matching TRBD2 (6 bases). The CDR3 consists of 16 residues. V gave up 5 bases and J gave up 1 base, with 16 bases separating them. Germline V gene sequence: CDR1 LGHNT, CDR2 FRNRAP. This chain's CDR3 is CASGAPGRDGTDTQYF. The CDR3 nucleotides are TGTGCTAGTGGTGCCCCCGGGCGGGACGGCACAGATACGCAGTATTTT.

By sample share, this clonotype is medium-sized. The J gene is TRBJ2-7, the V gene TRBV20-1; D not resolved. Trimming left V 3 bases short and J 2 bases short, with 8 bases between. This CDR3 region has 12 residues. Per the germline V gene, CDR1 is DFQATT and CDR2 is SNEGSKA (reference sequence). CDR3 nucleotides: TGCAGTGCTAGGGCAGAACCCTACGAGCAGTACTTC. Translating it yields CSARAEPYEQYF.

V is TRBV6-2 or TRBV6-3 and J is TRBJ2-1, with TRBD2 matching 7 bases. The V gene's germline CDR1 is MNHEY and CDR2 SVGEGT. The V and J ends lost 2 bases and 0 bases, in that order; junction bases with no gene match: 1. The length of the CDR3 is 15 residues. CDR3 sequence (DNA): TGTGCCAGCAGTTACGGCGGGAGCTCCTACAATGAGCAGTTCTTC. Protein sequence: CASSYGGSSYNEQFF.

V and J are TRBV6-2 or TRBV6-3 and TRBJ2-3; 10 nucleotides match TRBD1. CDR3 length equals 19 residues. With 0 bases clipped from V and 2 bases from J, the junction kept 11 bases outside the gene matches. Germline values: CDR1 MNHEY, CDR2 SVGEGT. The CDR3 bases are TGTGCCAGCAGTTACTCGCCGACAGGGGGCCGGCCCACCACAGATACGCAGTATTTT. Protein: CASSYSPTGGRPTTDTQYF.

The chain couples TRBV27 to TRBJ1-1, with D possibly TRBD1 on 5 matching bases. Deletions cut 6 bases from V and 1 base from J, with 12 bases between. CDR1 is MNHEY, CDR2 SMNVEV, per germline (reference sequence). CDR3 length equals 14 residues. CDR3 amino acids: CASSLGLSNTEAFF. The CDR3 DNA follows: TGTGCCAGCAGCTTGGGACTCTCGAACACTGAAGCTTTCTTT.

On this clonotype: A clone one base away is much larger, so this may be a read error. The chain has TRBV7-8 and TRBJ2-2; D not certain. CDR1 is SGHVS, CDR2 FQNEAQ, per germline. The CDR3 runs to 16 residues. The CDR3 sequence is CSSSLVEILNTGELFF. The CDR3 DNA reads as TGTTCCAGCAGCTTAGTTGAGATCCTAAACACCGGGGAGCTGTTTTTT. Filled out from reference TRBV7-8 and TRBJ2-2, the complete variable domain reads GAGVSQSPRYKVAKRGQDVALRCDPISGHVSLFWYQQALGQGPEFLTYFQNEAQLDKSGLPSDRFFAERPEGSVSTLKIQRTQQEDSAVYLCSSSLVEILNTGELFFGEGSRLTVL.

V is TRBV29-1 and J is TRBJ2-5; D might be TRBD1 or TRBD2, each matching 5 bases. In germline, CDR1 is SQVTM, CDR2 ANQGSEA. CDR3 length: 13 residues. V gave up 3 bases and J gave up 10 bases, with 18 bases separating them. The CDR3 is CSVEAGTAMGQYF. For the CDR3, the DNA is TGCAGCGTTGAGGCCGGGACCGCAATGGGCCAGTACTTC.